This T cell receptor (beta chain) stems from a study of blood T cell repertoires in COVID-19 (dated by TCRdb to 2020 to 2021). Study-wide context: Collaborator samples came from the United States, Italy and Spain and covered acute and convalescent phases of COVID-19. The dataset comprised deeply sampled blood TCRbeta repertoires from subjects exposed to, actively infected with, or recovered from COVID-19. Sample metadata almost always included a de-identified subject ID, COVID-19 status, age in years and sex. Samples came from the ongoing ImmuneRACE study (first 160 participants) plus 1,254 subjects from 6 global collaborators. The material from the prospective study consisted of cDNA or gDNA derived from T cells, B-cell-depleted T cells, or PBMCs. Where HLA class I and class II types were available, the types were taken from metadata supplied by the sample provider, not from assay-based typing. The repertoires were released in a freely available public database meant as a resource for research on the immune response to SARS-CoV-2.

This clone was detected a few times. Its antigen specificity is not known. Within one base of it there is no much larger clone, and no base qualities were kept. The collaborating institutions used their own protocols to collect whole blood in K2EDTA tubes. For TCRbeta analysis, collaborators shipped samples in one of three forms: frozen whole blood, isolated PBMCs, or DNA extracted from either of those sample types. What the research found in general, with its limitations: The quantity of clinical and demographic metadata differed by source and by participant and was supplied without curation.

The CDR3, from cysteine to phenylalanine, totals 17 residues. The kept DNA is CDR3 alone, 51 bases in frame from the first base. Germline trimming: 1 base from V, 9 bases from J; junction bases outside gene matches: 13. The germline V gene sets CDR1 to SGHTA and CDR2 to FQGNSA. TCRbeta CDR3 regions were amplified from genomic DNA by means of the immunoSEQ Assay, a bias-controlled multiplex PCR. Turning to the authors' computational methods: Nucleated cell counts per sample were estimated from amplification of reference gene primers within the assay. To quantify the absolute abundance of each unique TCRbeta CDR3 rearrangement, sequence reads were collapsed and filtered. For each sample, productive Simpson clonality was calculated by taking the square root of Simpson's diversity index across productive rearrangements. TCRdb mirrors the immuneACCESS table, restricted to in-frame sequences. Some clones are absent from its copies; in checked studies, under half trace to an unresolved V gene, and the reason for the others is unknown. V, J and clone size are taken as reported in that table, and D and trimming were inferred from the DNA itself. This sample gives under 250,000 clones in total; approximately 80% of them show up just once. Of the sample, roughly 3.3% falls within the top ten clones.

The source is a woman aged 18-29 years with acute or convalescent COVID-19. The chain joins TRBV7-2 to TRBJ1-5, and 9 bases in between align with TRBD1. Specimen: peripheral blood. The nucleotide sequence reads TGTGCCAGCAGCTTAGAACGGGGACAGGGCCGTTTAGGGCCCCAGCATTTT. This translates into CASSLERGQGRLGPQHF.